Presented here are 15 T cell receptor beta chains from one specimen sequenced in a study of shared clonotypes between healthy human individuals. The repertoire was sequenced with immunoSEQ multiplex PCR; TCRdb's copy has only in-frame clones and lacks some. The table lists fewer than 1.8 million clones, 98% to 99% of them singletons. The sample consisted of naive CD4+ T cells sorted from blood. As to subset: CD45RA+ positively selected. The receptors come from a man aged 25 to 40 in good health.

The V call is TRBV5-6, the J call TRBJ2-5; D not resolved. From germline, CDR1 is SGHDT and CDR2 YYEEEE. V was trimmed by 0 bases and J by 3 bases, leaving 9 bases between them. The CDR3 contains 14 residues. CDR3 protein: CASSLVSGEETQYF. CDR3 nucleotides: TGTGCCAGCAGCTTGGTATCGGGCGAAGAGACCCAGTACTTC.

The rearrangement joins TRBV9 to TRBJ2-2; D remains unclear. Germline CDR1 and CDR2: SGDLS and YYNGEE. The CDR3 extends over 15 amino acids. Trimming removed 0 bases at V and 3 bases at J, with 9 bases between. CDR3 protein: CASSVDPADTGELFF. CDR3 bases: TGTGCCAGCAGCGTAGACCCGGCGGACACCGGGGAGCTGTTTTTT.

The gene calls are TRBV28 and TRBJ2-7; 12 bases are a match to TRBD1. V lost 7 bases and J lost 9; bases outside the gene matches: 13. The CDR3 consists of 15 residues. Germline lookup yields CDR1 MDHEN and CDR2 SYDVKM. In DNA, the CDR3 is TGTGCCAGCACCTCTGTGGGACAGGGGGCGCCCCGGCAGTACTTC. Residues: CASTSVGQGAPRQYF.

The chain employs TRBV29-1 and TRBJ2-1; tentative D call: TRBD2 (5 bases). The CDR3 is made up of 16 amino acids. Trimming took off 0 bases at V and 0 bases at J, with 12 bases between the two ends. The V gene's germline CDR1 is SQVTM and CDR2 ANQGSEA. Written as DNA, the CDR3 is TGCAGCGTTGAAGATCACCGAGGGAGCTCCTACAATGAGCAGTTCTTC. This gives the protein CSVEDHRGSSYNEQFF.

The V and J genes are TRBV5-1 and TRBJ2-7, with 9 bases matching TRBD2. In germline, CDR1 is SGHRS, CDR2 YFSETQ. V lost 0 bases to trimming and J lost 5 bases; unmatched junction nucleotides: 0. The CDR3 sequence is 13 residues long. The CDR3 protein is CASSLGTSDEQYF. The CDR3 nucleotides are TGCGCCAGCAGCTTGGGGACTAGCGACGAGCAGTACTTC. The full variable domain, rest sourced from reference TRBV5-1 and TRBJ2-7, is KAGVTQTPRYLIKTRGQQVTLSCSPISGHRSVSWYQQTPGQGLQFLFEYFSETQRNKGNFPGRFSGRQFSNSRSEMNVSTLELGDSALYLCASSLGTSDEQYFGPGTRLTVT.

This chain uses TRBV7-2 with TRBJ1-1; D unresolved. Germline CDR1 SGHTA, CDR2 FQGNSA. This CDR3 contains 13 residues. Trimming cost V 7 bases and J 4 bases, with 13 bases left between them. CDR3 loop: CASTQVAPTEAFF. For the CDR3, the DNA is TGTGCCAGCACCCAGGTGGCTCCCACTGAAGCTTTCTTT.

V gene TRBV28 combines with J gene TRBJ2-7, with no clear D. The CDR3 totals 14 residues. CDR1 is MDHEN, CDR2 SYDVKM, per germline. Trimming stripped 5 bases from V and 2 bases from J, with 13 bases between. This CDR3 reads CASSPPVPTYEQYF. The CDR3 coding sequence is TGTGCCAGCAGTCCGCCCGTCCCGACCTACGAGCAGTACTTC.

The chain is built from TRBV6-5 and TRBJ2-1; possibly TRBD2 for D (5 bases). With 0 bases removed from V and 0 bases from J, the gap between germline ends came to 9 bases. This CDR3 is built from 16 residues. CDR1 and CDR2 (germline): MNHEY, SVGAGI. CDR3 nucleotides: TGTGCCAGCAGTTACTCGTTAGCGAGCTCCTACAATGAGCAGTTCTTC. Translating it yields CASSYSLASSYNEQFF.

V usage is TRBV6-1 and J usage is TRBJ1-2; 7 bases map to TRBD1. V dropped 1 base and J dropped 8; count of bases not matched to a gene: 10. The CDR3 covers 15 residues. Germline V gene sequence: CDR1 MNHNS, CDR2 SASEGT. The chain's CDR3 is CASSEDHNRGVGYTF. CDR3 DNA sequence: TGTGCCAGCAGTGAAGACCACAACAGGGGTGTAGGCTACACCTTC.

The chain has TRBV18 and TRBJ2-7; 7 positions agree with TRBD2. The V segment lost 0 bases and the J segment 3 bases; nucleotides outside the gene matches: 5. This CDR3 region has 15 residues. The germline CDR1 and CDR2 sequences are KGHSH and LQKENI. The CDR3, as DNA: TGTGCCAGCTCACCACCAGGACTAGGAAGCTACGAGCAGTACTTC. Amino acids: CASSPPGLGSYEQYF.

The gene calls are TRBV5-1 and TRBJ2-7; D call uncertain. This CDR3 has 12 residues. The germline gives CDR1 SGHRS, CDR2 YFSETQ. The V and J ends lost 4 bases and 4 bases respectively, with 9 bases between them. CDR3 sequence: CASSGSAYEQYF. The CDR3 DNA follows: TGCGCCAGCAGCGGCTCGGCGTACGAGCAGTACTTC.

CDR3 residues: CASEKREATNSSYNEQFF. The CDR3, as DNA: TGTGCCAGCGAGAAGCGGGAAGCTACTAATAGCTCCTACAATGAGCAGTTCTTC. The J gene is TRBJ2-1, the V gene TRBV7-9; 7 bases are a match to TRBD2. CDR3 length equals 18 residues. The germline CDR1 and CDR2 sequences are SEHNR and FQNEAQ (reference sequence). Trimming took 8 bases from V and 0 from J; bases not matched to a gene: 16. The whole variable domain, remainder taken from reference TRBV7-9 and TRBJ2-1, is DTGVSQNPRHKITKRGQNVTFRCDPISEHNRLYWYRQTLGQGPEFLTYFQNEAQLEKSRLLSDRFSAERPKGSFSTLEIQRTEQGDSAMYLCASEKREATNSSYNEQFFGPGTRLTVL.

This clone was picked up one time. The chain couples TRBV6-1 to TRBJ2-2; a possible D gene is TRBD1 (6 bases). Between the trimmed V and J ends, which lost 4 bases and 0 bases, there was a span of 9 bases. The CDR3 spans 15 residues. Germline CDR1 MNHNS, CDR2 SASEGT. CDR3 residues: CASSGRTANTGELFF. DNA for the CDR3: TGTGCCAGCAGTGGGAGGACAGCGAACACCGGGGAGCTGTTTTTT.

The rearrangement joins TRBV4-3 to TRBJ2-7, with 9 nucleotides matching TRBD2. The CDR3 covers 16 residues. Trimming cost V 4 bases and J 2 bases; bases outside gene matches: 9. From germline, CDR1 is LGHNA and CDR2 YSLEER. The CDR3 loop reads CASSRGLASGAYEQYF. The CDR3 DNA sequence: TGCGCCAGCAGCCGGGGTTTGGCTAGCGGGGCCTACGAGCAGTACTTC.

As regards this clone: The junction shows a germline mismatch at one end, possibly a read error. The chain links TRBV7-7 to TRBJ2-2; D tentatively reads TRBD1 or TRBD2 (6 bases each). The CDR3 loop spans 16 amino acids. In germline, CDR1 is SSHAT, CDR2 FNYEAQ (reference sequence). CDR3 sequence (DNA): TGTGCTAGCAGCCCACGGCTTGGAGGGGGTCCCGGGGAGCTGTTTTTT. Translating gives CASSPRLGGGPGELFF.